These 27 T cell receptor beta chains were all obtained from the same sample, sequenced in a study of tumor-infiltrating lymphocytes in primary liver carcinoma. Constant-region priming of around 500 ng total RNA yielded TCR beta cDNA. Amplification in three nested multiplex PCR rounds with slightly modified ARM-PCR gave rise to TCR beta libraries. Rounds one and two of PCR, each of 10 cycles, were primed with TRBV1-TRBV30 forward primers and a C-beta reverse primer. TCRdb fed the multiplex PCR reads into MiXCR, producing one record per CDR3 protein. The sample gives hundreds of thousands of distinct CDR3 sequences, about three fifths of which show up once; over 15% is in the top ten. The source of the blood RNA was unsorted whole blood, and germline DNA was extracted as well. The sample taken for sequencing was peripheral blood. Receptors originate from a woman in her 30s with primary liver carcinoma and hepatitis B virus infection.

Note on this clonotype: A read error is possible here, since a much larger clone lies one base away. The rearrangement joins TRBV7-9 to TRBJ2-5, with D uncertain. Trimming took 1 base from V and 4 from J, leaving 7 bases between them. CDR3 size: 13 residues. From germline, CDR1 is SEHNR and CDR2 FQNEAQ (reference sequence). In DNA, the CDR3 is TGTGCCAGCAGCTTAGTGGTTGGAGAGACCCAGTACTTC. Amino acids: CASSLVVGETQYF.

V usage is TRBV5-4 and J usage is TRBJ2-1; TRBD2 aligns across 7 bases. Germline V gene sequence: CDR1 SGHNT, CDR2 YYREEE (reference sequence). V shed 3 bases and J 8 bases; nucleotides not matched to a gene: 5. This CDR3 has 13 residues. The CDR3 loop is CASSSGTNDEQFF. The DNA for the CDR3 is TGTGCCAGCAGCTCCGGGACTAATGATGAGCAGTTCTTC. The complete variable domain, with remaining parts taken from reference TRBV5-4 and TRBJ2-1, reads ETGVTQSPTHLIKTRGQQVTLRCSSQSGHNTVSWYQQALGQGPQFIFQYYREEENGRGNFPPRFSGLQFPNYSSELNVNALELDDSALYLCASSSGTNDEQFFGPGTRLTVL.

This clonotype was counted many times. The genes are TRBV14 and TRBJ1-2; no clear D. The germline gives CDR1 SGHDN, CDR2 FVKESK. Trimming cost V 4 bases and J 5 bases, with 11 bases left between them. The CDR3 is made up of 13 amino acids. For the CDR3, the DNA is TGTGCCAGCAGCCTTGAGCCGTATTATGGCTACACCTTC. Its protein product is CASSLEPYYGYTF.

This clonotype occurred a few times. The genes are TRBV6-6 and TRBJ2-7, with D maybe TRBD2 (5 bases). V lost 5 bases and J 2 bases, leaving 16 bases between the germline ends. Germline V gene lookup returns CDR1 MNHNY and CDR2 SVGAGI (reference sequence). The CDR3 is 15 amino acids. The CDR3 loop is CASSAQLGGTYEQYF. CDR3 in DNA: TGTGCCAGCAGTGCACAGCTAGGAGGAACCTACGAGCAGTACTTC.

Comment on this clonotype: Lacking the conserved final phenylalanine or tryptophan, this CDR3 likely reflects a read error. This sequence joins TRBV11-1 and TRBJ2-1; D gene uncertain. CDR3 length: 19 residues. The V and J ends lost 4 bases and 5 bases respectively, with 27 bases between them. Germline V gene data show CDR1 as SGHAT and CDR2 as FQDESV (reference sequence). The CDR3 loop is CASSSRLAATAHTHNEQFI. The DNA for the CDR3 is TGTGCCAGCAGCTCGCGATTAGCCGCAACTGCACACACACACAATGAGCAGTTCATC.

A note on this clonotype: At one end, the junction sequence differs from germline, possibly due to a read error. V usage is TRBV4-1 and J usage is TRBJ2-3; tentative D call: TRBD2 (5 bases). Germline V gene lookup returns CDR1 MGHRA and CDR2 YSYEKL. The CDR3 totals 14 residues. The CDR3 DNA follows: TGCGCCAGCAGCCAGAGGGATTCGGCAGATATGCAGTATTTT. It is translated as CASSQRDSADMQYF.

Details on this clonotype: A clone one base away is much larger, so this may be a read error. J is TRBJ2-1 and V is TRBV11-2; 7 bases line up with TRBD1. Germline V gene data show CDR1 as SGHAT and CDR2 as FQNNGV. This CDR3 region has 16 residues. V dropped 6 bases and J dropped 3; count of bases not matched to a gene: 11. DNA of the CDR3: TGTGCCAGCAGTCTAACCGGGACAGTCTTCTACAATGAGCAGTTCTTC. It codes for CASSLTGTVFYNEQFF.

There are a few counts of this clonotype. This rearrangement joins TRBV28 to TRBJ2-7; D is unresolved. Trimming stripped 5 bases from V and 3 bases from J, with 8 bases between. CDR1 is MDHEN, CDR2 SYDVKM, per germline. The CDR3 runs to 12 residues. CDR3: CASSQTYYEQYF. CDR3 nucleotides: TGTGCCAGCAGTCAGACCTACTACGAGCAGTACTTC.

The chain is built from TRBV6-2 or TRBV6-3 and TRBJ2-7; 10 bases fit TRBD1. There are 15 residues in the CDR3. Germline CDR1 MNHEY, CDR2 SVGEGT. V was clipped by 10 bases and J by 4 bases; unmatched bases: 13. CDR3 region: CATKRWGTGDYEQYF. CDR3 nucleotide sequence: TGTGCCACTAAAAGGTGGGGGACAGGGGATTACGAGCAGTACTTC.

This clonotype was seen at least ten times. The CDR3 nucleotides read TGTGCCAGCAGCCGAACTAGCGGGACCTACGAGCAGTACTTC. It encodes CASSRTSGTYEQYF. The rearrangement uses TRBV12-3 or TRBV12-4 and TRBJ2-7; 10 bases are shared with TRBD2. Trimming took 6 bases from V and 2 from J; bases not matched to a gene: 4. The CDR3 is 14 amino acids.

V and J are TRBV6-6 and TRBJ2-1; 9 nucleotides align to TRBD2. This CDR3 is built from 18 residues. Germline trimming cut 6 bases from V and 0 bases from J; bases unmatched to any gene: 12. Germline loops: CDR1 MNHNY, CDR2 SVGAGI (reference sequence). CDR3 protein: CASSSNSGRRSSYNEQFF. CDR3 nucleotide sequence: TGTGCCAGCAGCTCTAATAGCGGGAGAAGATCCTCCTACAATGAGCAGTTCTTC.

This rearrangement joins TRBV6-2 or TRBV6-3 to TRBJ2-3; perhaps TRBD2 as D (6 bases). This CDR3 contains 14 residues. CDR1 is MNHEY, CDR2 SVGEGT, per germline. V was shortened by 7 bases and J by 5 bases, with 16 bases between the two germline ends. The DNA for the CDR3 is TGTGCCAGCATTCAGGGACTCCGTAGAGATACGCAGTATTTT. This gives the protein CASIQGLRRDTQYF.

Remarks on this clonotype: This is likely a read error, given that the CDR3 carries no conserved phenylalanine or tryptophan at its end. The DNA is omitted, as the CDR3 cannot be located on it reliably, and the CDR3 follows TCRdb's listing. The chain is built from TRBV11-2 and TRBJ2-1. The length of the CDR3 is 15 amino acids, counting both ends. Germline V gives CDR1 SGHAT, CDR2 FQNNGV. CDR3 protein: CASSLESLSIHEQFL.

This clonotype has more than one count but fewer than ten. The CDR3 loop is CAWAQGGGTEAFF. The CDR3 nucleotides read TGTGCCTGGGCACAGGGTGGGGGAACTGAAGCTTTCTTT. The V call is TRBV30, the J call TRBJ1-1, with D perhaps matching TRBD1 (6 bases). CDR1 is GTSNPN and CDR2 is SVGIG in the germline V gene (reference sequence). This CDR3 contains 13 residues. V lost 5 bases to trimming and J lost 5 bases, with 15 bases between them.

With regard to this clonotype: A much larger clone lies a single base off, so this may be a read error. CDR3 bases: TGTGCCAGCAGTTTCCAAAGACAGGGGGTCATCGGGCAGTACTTC. It specifies CASSFQRQGVIGQYF. The chain recombines TRBV12-3 or TRBV12-4 with TRBJ2-7, with TRBD1 matching over 9 bases. Trimming took 3 bases from V and 9 from J; bases not matched to a gene: 12. The CDR3 has 15 amino acids.

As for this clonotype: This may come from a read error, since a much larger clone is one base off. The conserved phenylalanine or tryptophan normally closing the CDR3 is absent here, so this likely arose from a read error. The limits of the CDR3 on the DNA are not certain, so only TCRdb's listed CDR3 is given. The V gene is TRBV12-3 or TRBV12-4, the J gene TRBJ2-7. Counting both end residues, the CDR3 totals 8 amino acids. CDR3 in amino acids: CVSRPRVG.

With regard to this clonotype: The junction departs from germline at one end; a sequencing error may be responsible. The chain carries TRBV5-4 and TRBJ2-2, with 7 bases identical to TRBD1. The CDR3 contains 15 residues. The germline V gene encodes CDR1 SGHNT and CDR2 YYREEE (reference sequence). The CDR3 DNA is TGTGCCAGTTACCCCGGGACAGCTAACACCGGGGAGCTTTTTTTT. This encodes CASYPGTANTGELFF.

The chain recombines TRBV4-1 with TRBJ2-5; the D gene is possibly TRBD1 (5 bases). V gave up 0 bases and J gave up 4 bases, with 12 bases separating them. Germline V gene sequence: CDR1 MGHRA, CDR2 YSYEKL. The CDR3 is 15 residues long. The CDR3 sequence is CASSQDQGRAETQYF. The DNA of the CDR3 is TGCGCCAGCAGCCAAGATCAGGGCAGGGCAGAGACCCAGTACTTC.

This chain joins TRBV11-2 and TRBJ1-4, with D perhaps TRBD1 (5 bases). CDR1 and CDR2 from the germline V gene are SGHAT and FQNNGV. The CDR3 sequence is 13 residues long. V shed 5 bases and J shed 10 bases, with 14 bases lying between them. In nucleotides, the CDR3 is TGTGCCAGCAGCAAAGACTGGGGGGGAAAACTGTTTTTT. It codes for CASSKDWGGKLFF.

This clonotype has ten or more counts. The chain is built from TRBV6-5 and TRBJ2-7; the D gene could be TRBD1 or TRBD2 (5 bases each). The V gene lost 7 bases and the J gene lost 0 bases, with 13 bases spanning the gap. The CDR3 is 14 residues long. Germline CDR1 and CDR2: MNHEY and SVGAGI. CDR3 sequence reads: CASTGREYSYEQYF. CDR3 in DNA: TGTGCCAGCACGGGACGGGAATACTCCTACGAGCAGTACTTC.

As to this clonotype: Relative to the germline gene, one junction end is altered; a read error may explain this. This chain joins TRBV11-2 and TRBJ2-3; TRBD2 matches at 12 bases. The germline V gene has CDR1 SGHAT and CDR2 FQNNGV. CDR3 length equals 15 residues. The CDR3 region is CVSSFGLAGFDTQYF. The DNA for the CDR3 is TGTGTCAGCAGCTTTGGACTAGCGGGGTTTGATACGCAGTATTTT.

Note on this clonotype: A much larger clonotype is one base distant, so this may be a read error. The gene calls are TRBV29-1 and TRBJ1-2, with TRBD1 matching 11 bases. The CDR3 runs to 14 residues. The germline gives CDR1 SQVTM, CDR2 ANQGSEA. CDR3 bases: TGCATCGTCGGACAGGGGGCGCTGGTCTATGGCTACACCTTC. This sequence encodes CIVGQGALVYGYTF.

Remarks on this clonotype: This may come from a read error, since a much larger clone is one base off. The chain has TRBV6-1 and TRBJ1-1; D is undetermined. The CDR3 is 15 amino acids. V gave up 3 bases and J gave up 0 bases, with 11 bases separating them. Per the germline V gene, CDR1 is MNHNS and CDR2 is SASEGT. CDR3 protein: CASSEDQVLNTEAFF. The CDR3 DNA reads TGTGCCAGCAGTGAGGATCAAGTATTGAACACTGAAGCTTTCTTT.

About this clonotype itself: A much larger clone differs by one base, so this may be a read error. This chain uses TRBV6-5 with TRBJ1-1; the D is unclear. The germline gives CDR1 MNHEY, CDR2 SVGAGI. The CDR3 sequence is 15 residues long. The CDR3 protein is CASGYEGRLWTEAFF. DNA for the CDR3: TGTGCCAGCGGTTACGAGGGCAGGCTGTGGACTGAAGCTTTCTTT.

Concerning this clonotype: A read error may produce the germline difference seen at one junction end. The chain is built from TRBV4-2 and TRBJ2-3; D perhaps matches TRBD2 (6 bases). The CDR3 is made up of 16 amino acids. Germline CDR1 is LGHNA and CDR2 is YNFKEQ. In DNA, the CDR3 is TGTGCCAGCAGCCGACTTACTATCGGGAGTGGAGATACGCAATATTTT. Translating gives CASSRLTIGSGDTQYF.

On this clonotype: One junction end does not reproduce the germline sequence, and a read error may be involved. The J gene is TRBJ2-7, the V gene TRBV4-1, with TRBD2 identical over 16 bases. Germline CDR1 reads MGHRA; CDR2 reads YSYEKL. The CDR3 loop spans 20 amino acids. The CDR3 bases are TGCGCCGGCAGCCAGTTAGGGGGACTAGCGGGAGGGGAAGACTATTACGAGCAGTACTTC. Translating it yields CAGSQLGGLAGGEDYYEQYF.

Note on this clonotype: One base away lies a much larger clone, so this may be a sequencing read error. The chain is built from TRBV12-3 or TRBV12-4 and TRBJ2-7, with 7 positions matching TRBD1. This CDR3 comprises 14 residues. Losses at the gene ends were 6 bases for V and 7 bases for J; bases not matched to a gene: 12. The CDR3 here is CASSYAQGVKEQYF. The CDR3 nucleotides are TGTGCCAGCAGCTACGCCCAGGGGGTCAAAGAGCAGTACTTC.